This TCR beta chain is drawn from a study of vaccination and CD4 T cells after COVID-19. Oncomine TCR Beta short-read sequencing was applied to DNA from cultured CD4+ T cells. TCRdb independently ran MiXCR on the PCR reads; one entry per CDR3 protein. This sample carries approximately 7,600 distinct CDR3 sequences, less than 75% of them seen once, and the ten largest clones take roughly 17%. Indicated treatment: roughly ten-day PBMC culture with coronavirus spike peptide pools or control peptides (ViraFEST assay). Regarding this clonotype: Its antigen remains unidentified.

The sequence was collected from a human donor who had recovered from COVID-19. Sequenced material: CD4+ T cells from blood, cultured in vitro.

The CDR3 DNA follows: TGTGCCAGCAGCCCAAGGCCCTGGGGGTCCGGGGATATTAACTATGGCTACACCTTC. Amino acids: CASSPRPWGSGDINYGYTF. The rearrangement joins TRBV7-2 to TRBJ1-2, with a weak D call TRBD1 (5 bases). Germline V gene sequence: CDR1 SGHTA, CDR2 FQGNSA. Deletions cut 5 bases from V and 1 base from J, with 26 bases between. This CDR3 region has 19 residues.